This T cell receptor (beta chain) emerged from a study of OX40 agonist ivuxolimab in advanced cancers. Measured with immunoSEQ multiplex PCR; TCRdb has only the in-frame clones, and not every one. The table shows 25,000 to 35,000 clones, with about 88% occurring only once. Per germline, CDR1 SEHNR and CDR2 FQNEAQ (reference sequence). The V gene lost 2 bases and the J gene lost 3 bases, with 14 bases spanning the gap. The CDR3 is made up of 16 amino acids. The rearrangement joins TRBV7-9 to TRBJ2-4; a weak D match, TRBD1 (5 bases). Material: CD4+ or CD8+ T cells sorted from blood, obtained in a trial of the OX40 agonist ivuxolimab. This TCR was sampled from an adult with an advanced solid tumor such as melanoma, head and neck, liver or kidney cancer. The CDR3 spells CASSLRGASHKNIQYF. The CDR3 DNA is TGTGCCAGCAGCTTACGTGGGGCCTCCCACAAAAACATTCAGTACTTC.